These 9 T cell receptor beta chains were all obtained from the same sample, sequenced in a study of lymphopenia after photon versus proton radiotherapy. Clones were sequenced by immunoSEQ multiplex PCR, and TCRdb holds only the in-frame ones, with some missing. Among around 22,000 clones listed, roughly 80% were seen once. The material was peripheral blood, obtained from a patient treated with photon-based radiotherapy. These TCRs come from a man aged 35-49 years with gastric cancer.

This chain uses TRBV6-5 with TRBJ2-3; 9 bases agree with TRBD1. CDR1 MNHEY and CDR2 SVGAGI come from the germline V gene. The junction had 8 bases not matched to a gene; V was cut back by 4 bases and J by 3 bases. The CDR3 loop spans 16 amino acids. CDR3 loop: CASSSLRTGETDTQYF. CDR3 bases: TGTGCCAGCAGTTCCCTGAGGACAGGGGAAACAGATACGCAGTATTTT.

The chain carries TRBV11-3 and TRBJ1-1, with no clear D. Trimming took 3 bases from V and 3 from J, leaving 8 bases between them. Germline lookup yields CDR1 SGHNT and CDR2 YENEEA. The CDR3 has 13 amino acids. The CDR3 nucleotides read TGTGCCAGCAGCTTTCAGAGGGACACTGAAGCTTTCTTT. It is translated as CASSFQRDTEAFF.

This chain joins TRBV19 and TRBJ2-7; D might be TRBD2 (5 bases). The CDR3 has 13 residues. Germline loops: CDR1 LNHDA, CDR2 SQIVND (reference sequence). The V end was cut by 9 bases, the J end by 6 bases, with 18 bases between. CDR3 residues: CASSPFDGVEQYF. CDR3 coding DNA: TGTGCCAGCAGCCCCTTCGACGGGGTCGAGCAGTACTTC. The variable domain in full, completed from reference TRBV19 and TRBJ2-7, reads DGGITQSPKYLFRKEGQNVTLSCEQNLNHDAMYWYRQDPGQGLRLIYYSQIVNDFQKGDIAEGYSVSREKKESFPLTVTSAQKNPTAFYLCASSPFDGVEQYFGPGTRLTVT.

The gene calls are TRBV7-2 and TRBJ2-5, with a tentative D call TRBD1 (5 bases). This CDR3 contains 14 residues. V was cut by 5 bases and J by 4 bases, with 14 bases left in between. Per the germline V gene, CDR1 is SGHTA and CDR2 is FQGNSA. The CDR3 sequence is CASSPFRQGETQYF. The CDR3 nucleotides are TGTGCCAGCAGCCCCTTCCGGCAGGGAGAGACCCAGTACTTC. Full variable domain (missing parts from reference TRBV7-2 and TRBJ2-5): GAGVSQSPSNKVTEKGKDVELRCDPISGHTALYWYRQSLGQGLEFLIYFQGNSAPDKSGLPSDRFSAERTGGSVSTLTIQRTQQEDSAVYLCASSPFRQGETQYFGPGTRLLVL.

The rearrangement links TRBV5-5 to TRBJ1-1, with D unclear. V lost 1 base and J 8 bases, leaving 6 bases between the germline ends. CDR1 is SGHKS, CDR2 YYEKEE, per germline (reference sequence). The CDR3 runs 11 residues. The CDR3 DNA reads as TGTGCCAGCAGCTTGTTAGGGGAAGCTTTCTTT. Encoded protein: CASSLLGEAFF.

V usage is TRBV2 and J usage is TRBJ1-4; 7 nucleotides match TRBD1. With V trimmed by 4 bases and J by 4 bases, 0 bases remained unmatched. The CDR3 contains 13 residues. Germline V lookup: CDR1 SNHLY, CDR2 FYNNEI. The CDR3 here is CASSGDSNEKLFF. The DNA of the CDR3 is TGTGCCAGCAGTGGGGACAGTAATGAAAAACTGTTTTTT.

The chain joins TRBV15 to TRBJ1-2; D is possibly TRBD1 (5 bases). This CDR3 is 14 amino acids long. In germline, CDR1 is LNHNV, CDR2 YYDKDF (reference sequence). V lost 3 bases and J 4 bases, leaving 12 bases between the germline ends. Here the CDR3 DNA reads TGTGCCACCAGCAGGGGCAGGGAGGGCTATGGCTACACCTTC. Its protein product is CATSRGREGYGYTF.

This clone has only one observation. The chain has TRBV10-3 and TRBJ1-5; tentative D call: TRBD1 (6 bases). CDR1 is ENHRY, CDR2 SYGVKD, per germline. V gave up 3 bases and J gave up 2 bases, with 8 bases separating them. The CDR3 is 14 residues long. The CDR3 bases are TGTGCCATCAGTGAACCAGGGGGCAATCAGCCCCAGCATTTT. Its translation is CAISEPGGNQPQHF.

The chain has TRBV6-1 and TRBJ1-5, with TRBD1 matching over 9 bases. The germline CDR1 and CDR2 sequences are MNHNS and SASEGT. There are 16 residues in the CDR3. With 3 bases clipped from V and 5 bases from J, the junction kept 8 bases outside the gene matches. The CDR3 DNA is TGTGCCAGCAGTGAGGACAGGGGTAGCCCCCATCAGCCCCAGCATTTT. It codes for CASSEDRGSPHQPQHF.